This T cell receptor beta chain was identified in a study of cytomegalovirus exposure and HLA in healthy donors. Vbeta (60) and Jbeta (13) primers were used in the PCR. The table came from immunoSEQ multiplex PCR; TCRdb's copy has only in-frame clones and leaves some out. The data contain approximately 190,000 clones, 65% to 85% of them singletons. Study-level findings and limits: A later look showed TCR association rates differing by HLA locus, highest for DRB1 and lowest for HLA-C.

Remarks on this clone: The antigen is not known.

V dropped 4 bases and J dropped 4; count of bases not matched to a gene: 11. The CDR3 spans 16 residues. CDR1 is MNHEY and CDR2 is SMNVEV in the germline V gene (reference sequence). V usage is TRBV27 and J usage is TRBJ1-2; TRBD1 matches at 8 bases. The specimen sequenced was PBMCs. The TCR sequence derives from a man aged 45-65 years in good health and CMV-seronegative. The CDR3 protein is CASSYLSDRAPYGYTF. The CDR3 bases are TGTGCCAGCAGTTACCTCTCGGACAGGGCCCCCTATGGCTACACCTTC.